This TCR beta chain was retrieved from a study of cytomegalovirus exposure and HLA in healthy donors. With 60 Vbeta and 13 Jbeta primers, the PCR was carried out. Profiling relied on immunoSEQ multiplex PCR, and the TCRdb table lists in-frame clones only, not all of them. Among about 200,000 clones listed, around four fifths were seen once. Healthy people donating bone marrow made up the donors. In the case of this clone: What it recognizes is unknown.

Germline V gives CDR1 SEHNR, CDR2 FQNEAQ (reference sequence). The CDR3 is 14 residues long. V was pared by 8 bases and J by 1 base, with 11 bases between. General study points: Judged likely to be a sequencing artifact was a cluster of highly shared sequence variants. Presence/absence analyses treated sequencing depth as roughly uniform across donors.

The chain links TRBV7-9 to TRBJ2-2; D is possibly TRBD1 (6 bases). This clonotype was sampled from a woman aged 40 to 50 in good health and CMV-seronegative. Sequencing used PBMCs. The DNA for the CDR3 is TGTGCCAGCGATGACAGGCGGAACACCGGGGAGCTGTTTTTT. This codes for CASDDRRNTGELFF. The full variable domain, rest sourced from reference TRBV7-9 and TRBJ2-2, is DTGVSQNPRHKITKRGQNVTFRCDPISEHNRLYWYRQTLGQGPEFLTYFQNEAQLEKSRLLSDRFSAERPKGSFSTLEIQRTEQGDSAMYLCASDDRRNTGELFFGEGSRLTVL.